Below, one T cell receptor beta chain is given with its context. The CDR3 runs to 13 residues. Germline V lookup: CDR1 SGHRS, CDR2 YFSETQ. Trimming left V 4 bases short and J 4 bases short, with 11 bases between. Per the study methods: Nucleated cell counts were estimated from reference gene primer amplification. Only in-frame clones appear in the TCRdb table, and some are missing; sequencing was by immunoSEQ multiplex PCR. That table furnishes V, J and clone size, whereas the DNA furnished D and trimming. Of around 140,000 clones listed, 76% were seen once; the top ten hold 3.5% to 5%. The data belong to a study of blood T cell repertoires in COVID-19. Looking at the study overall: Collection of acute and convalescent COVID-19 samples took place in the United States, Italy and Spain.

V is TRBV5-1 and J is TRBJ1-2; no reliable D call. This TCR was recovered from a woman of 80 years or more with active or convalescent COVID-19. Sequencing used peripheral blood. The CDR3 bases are TGCGCCAGCAGCGTGGACCTACCCTATGGCTACACCTTC. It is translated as CASSVDLPYGYTF.